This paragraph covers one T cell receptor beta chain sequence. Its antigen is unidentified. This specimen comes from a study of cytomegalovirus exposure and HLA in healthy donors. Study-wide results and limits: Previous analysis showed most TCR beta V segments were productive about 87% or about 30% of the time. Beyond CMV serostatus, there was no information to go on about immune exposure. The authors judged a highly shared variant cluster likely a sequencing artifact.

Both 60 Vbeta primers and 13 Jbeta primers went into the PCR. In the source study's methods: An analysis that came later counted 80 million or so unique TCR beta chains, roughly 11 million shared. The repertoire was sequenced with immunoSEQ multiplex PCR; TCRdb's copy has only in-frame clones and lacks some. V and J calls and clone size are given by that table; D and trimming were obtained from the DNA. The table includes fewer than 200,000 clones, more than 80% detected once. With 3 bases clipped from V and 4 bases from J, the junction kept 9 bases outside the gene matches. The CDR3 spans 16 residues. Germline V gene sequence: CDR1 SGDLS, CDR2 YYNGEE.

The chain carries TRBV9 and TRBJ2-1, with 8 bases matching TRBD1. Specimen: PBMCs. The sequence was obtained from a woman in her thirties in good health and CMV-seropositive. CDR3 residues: CASSETGQVYYNEQFF. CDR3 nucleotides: TGTGCCAGCAGCGAGACGGGACAGGTCTATTACAATGAGCAGTTCTTC.